This TCR beta chain was sequenced for a study of vaccination and CD4 T cells after COVID-19. Study in general: For control cultures, the treatment was a CEFX pool, an HIV-1 Nef pool, or no peptide.

The treatment here: roughly ten-day PBMC culture with coronavirus spike peptide pools or control peptides (ViraFEST assay). CDR1 and CDR2 from the germline V gene are SEHNR and FQNEAQ (reference sequence). The CDR3 is 14 residues long. In this sample, this clonotype turned up a few times. What it recognizes is unknown. Its ends do not fully match the called genes, so a read error is possible. Oncomine TCR Beta short-read sequencing was applied to DNA from cultured CD4+ T cells. Someone extracted genomic DNA from cultured CD4+ T cells. MiXCR was run by TCRdb on the PCR reads, yielding one entry per CDR3 protein. The top ten clones hold roughly 9.4% of a sample with some 16,000 distinct CDR3 sequences, around 80% of them seen once.

J is TRBJ2-3 and V is TRBV7-9; TRBD2 might be the D (6 bases). The receptor was isolated from a human donor who received a COVID-19 vaccine. Sample: CD4+ T cells from blood, cultured in vitro, taken after SARS-CoV-2 vaccination. The CDR3 spells CASREGGSTDTQYF. CDR3 in DNA: TGTGCCAGCAGGGAGGGTGGTAGCACGGATACGCAGTATTTT.